The 13 T cell receptor beta chains presented below share a single source sample, sequenced in a study of cytomegalovirus exposure and HLA in healthy donors. 13 Jbeta primers and 60 Vbeta primers were used for the PCR. Assay: immunoSEQ multiplex PCR; the TCRdb copy retains only in-frame clones and omits some. The sample has about 100,000 clones, 75% to 80% seen once. Sequenced sample: PBMCs. Every receptor here comes from a male donor in good health and CMV-seropositive.

The chain is built from TRBV9 and TRBJ2-1; 8 bases align to TRBD2. Trimming cost V 0 bases and J 6 bases; bases outside gene matches: 5. This CDR3 has 15 residues. Germline values: CDR1 SGDLS, CDR2 YYNGEE. For the CDR3, the DNA is TGTGCCAGCAGCGTAGTAGGACTAGCCGCCAATGAGCAGTTCTTC. It is translated as CASSVVGLAANEQFF.

The CDR3 nucleotides are TGTGCCAGCAGCCCTCGGGACAGGGGGGCGTCTCAGCCCCAGCATTTT. Residues: CASSPRDRGASQPQHF. This chain uses TRBV7-6 with TRBJ1-5; 11 positions agree with TRBD1. Germline V CDR1 and CDR2: SGHVS, FNYEAQ. V gave up 5 bases and J gave up 6 bases; unmatched junction bases: 9. This CDR3 is 16 amino acids long.

This chain joins TRBV10-3 and TRBJ2-2; 8 nucleotides match TRBD2. Germline CDR1 and CDR2: ENHRY and SYGVKD. J lost 6 bases, V lost 4 bases, and 10 bases had no gene match. CDR3 length: 16 residues. DNA for the CDR3: TGTGCCATCAGTGTTGGTAGCGGGACGGCCCCCGGGGAGCTGTTTTTT. The encoded protein is CAISVGSGTAPGELFF.

This clone was seen a few times. The chain uses TRBV28 and TRBJ2-5; 11 bases are a match to TRBD2. Germline CDR1 is MDHEN and CDR2 is SYDVKM. This CDR3 is built from 15 residues. J lost 5 bases, V lost 3 bases, and 5 bases had no gene match. CDR3 bases: TGTGCCAGCAGTTTTGGGACTAGCGGATTGGAGACCCAGTACTTC. Amino acids: CASSFGTSGLETQYF.

The chain couples TRBV5-8 to TRBJ1-4; 10 bases align to TRBD1. The CDR3 totals 14 residues. The germline gives CDR1 SGHTS, CDR2 YDEGEE. J was trimmed by 7 bases and V by 2 bases; bases with no gene match: 2. The CDR3 coding sequence is TGTGCCAGCAGCTTCCGGGACAGGGGTGAAAAACTGTTTTTT. Translating gives CASSFRDRGEKLFF.

A single count supports this clone. The V and J genes are TRBV18 and TRBJ1-2; TRBD1 matches 9 bases. The germline V gene has CDR1 KGHSH and CDR2 LQKENI. The ends lost 8 bases at V and 2 bases at J; junction bases unmatched: 9. This CDR3 is 15 amino acids long. CDR3 sequence reads: CASALSGTGNYGYTF. The CDR3 DNA follows: TGTGCCAGCGCACTCTCCGGGACAGGGAACTATGGCTACACCTTC.

The chain couples TRBV10-3 to TRBJ1-1; 9 nucleotides match TRBD1. The V gene end was trimmed by 6 bases and the J gene end by 5 bases; junction bases not matched to a gene: 7. The V gene's germline CDR1 is ENHRY and CDR2 SYGVKD. The CDR3 consists of 14 residues. The CDR3 nucleotides read TGTGCCATCAGCACAGGGGGCGCAAGGACTGAAGCTTTCTTT. Translating it yields CAISTGGARTEAFF.

The chain's CDR3 is CASSFGVRGTGELFF. The CDR3 DNA is TGCGCCAGCAGCTTCGGGGTACGGGGCACCGGGGAGCTGTTTTTT. The rearrangement uses TRBV4-3 and TRBJ2-2; TRBD2 is a possible D gene (5 bases). V shed 5 bases and J shed 4 bases, with 14 bases lying between them. The germline CDR1 and CDR2 sequences are LGHNA and YSLEER. The CDR3 consists of 15 residues.

The chain is built from TRBV10-3 and TRBJ1-5, with 9 bases matching TRBD1. The CDR3 length is 13 residues. Germline trimming cut 10 bases from V and 2 bases from J; bases unmatched to any gene: 3. Per germline, CDR1 ENHRY and CDR2 SYGVKD. CDR3 coding DNA: TGTGCCAGACGGGACAGGGGCAATCAGCCCCAGCATTTT. Its translation: CARRDRGNQPQHF.

The chain has TRBV19 and TRBJ2-2; TRBD1 agrees at 8 bases. This CDR3 is built from 15 residues. Germline V CDR1 and CDR2: LNHDA, SQIVND (reference sequence). V lost 9 bases, J lost 4 bases, and 10 bases stayed unmatched. CDR3 coding DNA: TGTGCCAGCGCAGGGGGCACACGGGGCACCGGGGAGCTGTTTTTT. Translation gives CASAGGTRGTGELFF.

V usage is TRBV5-8 and J usage is TRBJ2-5, with 11 nucleotides matching TRBD2. Germline V gene data show CDR1 as SGHTS and CDR2 as YDEGEE. Trimming took 1 base from V and 3 from J; bases not matched to a gene: 14. This CDR3 comprises 19 residues. CDR3 protein: CASSLRVSGRAILKETQYF. CDR3 bases: TGTGCCAGCAGCTTGCGGGTTAGCGGGAGGGCCATTTTAAAAGAGACCCAGTACTTC.

The V and J genes are TRBV28 and TRBJ1-2; D possibly corresponds to TRBD1 (6 bases). The germline V gene encodes CDR1 MDHEN and CDR2 SYDVKM. CDR3 length equals 16 residues. V was pared by 6 bases and J by 8 bases, with 25 bases between. CDR3 sequence: CASRTSRAGALRGYTF. DNA for the CDR3: TGTGCCAGCAGAACGTCTAGGGCAGGGGCGTTGAGGGGCTACACCTTC.

This chain joins TRBV9 and TRBJ2-4; D perhaps matches TRBD1 (6 bases). CDR1 is SGDLS and CDR2 is YYNGEE in the germline V gene. V dropped 4 bases and J dropped 0 bases, with 26 bases sitting between them. The CDR3 runs to 20 residues. CDR3 residues: CASSLYSAHTGTTAKNIQYF. The CDR3 nucleotides are TGTGCCAGCAGCCTCTATAGCGCCCATACAGGGACCACAGCCAAAAACATTCAGTACTTC.